The rows below give T cell receptor beta chains drawn from one sample of a study of tumor-infiltrating lymphocytes in primary liver carcinoma. TCRdb analysed the multiplex PCR reads with MiXCR anew, one entry per CDR3 protein. The repertoire holds 84,000 or so distinct CDR3 sequences, with over 60% as singletons. The specimen was liver tumor tissue from sampling region 1. The source of these receptors is a man aged 35 to 55 with primary liver carcinoma and hepatitis B virus infection. Both conserved end residues are part of each CDR3. A D gene is named only where the DNA matches it firmly. Not all rows give a size; the values are once, few, many and, for expanded clones, a class.

V	size	D	J	DNA	CDR3
TRBV11-2	.	TRBD2	TRBJ2-2	TGTGCCAGCAACTTAGCGGGAGCCTGCACCGGGGATCTGTTTTTT	CASNLAGACTGDLFF
TRBV4-1	.	.	TRBJ2-1	TGCGCCAGCACTGCCCGGGAACAGGTGGTGAATGAACAGTTCTTC	CASTAREQVVNEQFF
TRBV29-1	.	.	TRBJ2-1	TGCAGCGTGGGGCCTCCTTCCAGCTCCTACAACCAGCAGCTCTTC	CSVGPPSSSYNQQLF
TRBV10-3	.	.	TRBJ2-3	TGTGCCATCAGTGGGACAGATAAGCAGTATTTT	CAISGTDKQYF
TRBV12-3/TRBV12-4	.	.	TRBJ2-1	TGTGCCAGTTCTACAGGTCAGAGGGGAAATGAGCAGTTCTTC	CASSTGQRGNEQFF
TRBV6-1	.	TRBD2	TRBJ2-7	TGTGTCAGCAGTGAAGGGGCGGGGGGTAGCTACGAGCAGTACTTC	CVSSEGAGGSYEQYF
TRBV6-1	many	.	TRBJ2-1	TGTGCCAGCGGTCCAGTTGGGTCAGGGTCTCGAAATGAGCAGTTCTTC	CASGPVGSGSRNEQFF
TRBV6-1	.	.	TRBJ2-1	TGTGCCAGCAGAGAGAGGGCAGGAGGTACGAGTGAGCAGTTCTTC	CASRERAGGTSEQFF
TRBV4-1	many	.	TRBJ2-7	TGCGCCAGCAGCCAAGGGGGACACTACGAGCAGTACTTC	CASSQGGHYEQYF
TRBV10-3	many	.	TRBJ2-3	TGTGCCATCAGTGAGGCTACTTCTAGCACAGATACGCAGTATTTT	CAISEATSSTDTQYF
TRBV11-2	medium-sized	.	TRBJ2-2	TGTGCCAGCAGCTTTAATCGGGTCGGGGAGCTGTTTTTT	CASSFNRVGELFF
TRBV5-1	many	.	TRBJ2-5	TGCGCCAGCTCCTTTTCTCCAGGGGAGGGGGAGACCCAGTACTTC	CASSFSPGEGETQYF
TRBV6-1	.	.	TRBJ2-2	TGTGCCAGCAGTGAACACGGAGCAGGGGAACGGTTTTTT	CASSEHGAGERFF
TRBV29-1	many	.	TRBJ1-3	TGCAGCGTTGTCCCAGCTGGAAACACCATATATTTT	CSVVPAGNTIYF
TRBV6-5	.	.	TRBJ2-3	TGTGCCAGTAGCCAAGCAGGTTTTGGGATAGATACGCAGTATTTT	CASSQAGFGIDTQYF
TRBV6-5	many	.	TRBJ2-5	TGTGCCAGCAGTTACTCGGAGACCCAGTACTTC	CASSYSETQYF
TRBV10-3	.	.	TRBJ2-1	TGTGCCATCAGTGGGATTCCCGAGCTAAATAATGAGCGGTTCTTC	CAISGIPELNNERFF
TRBV15	.	TRBD2	TRBJ2-5	TGTGCCACCAGCCCGGGACTATCAGAGTCCCAGTACTTC	CATSPGLSESQYF
TRBV25-1	many	.	TRBJ2-7	TGTGCCAGCGCCGTTGACCGTTACGAGCAGTACTTC	CASAVDRYEQYF
TRBV10-3	.	TRBD2	TRBJ2-3	TGTGCCATCAGTGGTTCTTCCGGGACTATCGGCAGAGATACGCAGTATTTT	CAISGSSGTIGRDTQYF
TRBV2	many	.	TRBJ2-4	TGTGCCAGCAGTGAACTCCTTAGTCTAGGCATTCAGTACTTC	CASSELLSLGIQYF
TRBV5-4	many	.	TRBJ2-5	TGTGCCAGCAGCTTGATCGGGAGTAGTGAGACCCAGTACTTC	CASSLIGSSETQYF
TRBV29-1	.	.	TRBJ1-1	TGCAGCGTTGGGACCCTGAACTCTGTAGCTTTCTTT	CSVGTLNSVAFF
TRBV11-2	.	.	TRBJ2-1	TGTGCAAGCAGCTTACCTCTAGGCTACAATGGGCAGTTCTTC	CASSLPLGYNGQFF
TRBV11-2	.	.	TRBJ2-1	TGTGCCACCGGGCAAGATCAGTCATCCAACAATGAGCAGTTCTTC	CATGQDQSSNNEQFF
TRBV19	.	TRBD2	TRBJ2-5	TGTGCCAGTAGTATAGGCAGCCTAGCGGGAATGAAGACCCAGTACTTC	CASSIGSLAGMKTQYF
TRBV5-5	.	TRBD1	TRBJ1-1	TGCGCCAGCAGGGGGAGGGACACTGAAGCTTTCTTT	CASRGRDTEAFF